This entry lists 28 T cell receptor beta chains sequenced from one sample in a study of T cells after yellow fever vaccination. TCRdb recomputed calls from the 5' RACE reads with MiXCR, one row per CDR3 protein. The sample lists 95,000 to 150,000 distinct CDR3 sequences; approximately 8.4% were seen once. The sample was CD8+ T cells sorted from PBMCs, taken on the day of the yellow fever booster vaccination. These TCRs come from a man between 18 and 35 years old who received the YFV17D yellow fever vaccine.

This chain uses TRBV7-9 with TRBJ2-5, with TRBD2 identical over 10 bases. The germline V gene encodes CDR1 SEHNR and CDR2 FQNEAQ (reference sequence). The V and J ends lost 5 bases and 0 bases, in that order; junction bases with no gene match: 6. CDR3 length: 16 residues. The CDR3: CASSPGLAEYQETQYF. The CDR3 coding sequence is TGTGCCAGCAGCCCCGGACTAGCGGAGTACCAAGAGACCCAGTACTTC.

V gene TRBV29-1 combines with J gene TRBJ2-5; TRBD2 matches at 8 bases. The CDR3 is made up of 12 amino acids. CDR1 is SQVTM and CDR2 is ANQGSEA in the germline V gene. Trimming took 7 bases from V and 3 from J; bases not matched to a gene: 4. The CDR3 here is CSGAGGKETQYF. CDR3 bases: TGCAGCGGCGCGGGGGGAAAAGAGACCCAGTACTTC.

This clonotype was seen only a few times. The V gene is TRBV4-1, the J gene TRBJ1-1; D uncertain. This CDR3 is built from 13 residues. CDR1 and CDR2 (germline): MGHRA, YSYEKL. V lost 5 bases to trimming and J lost 6 bases, with 13 bases between them. CDR3 residues: CASSAPVRAEAFF. The CDR3 coding sequence is TGCGCCAGCAGCGCCCCCGTTCGGGCTGAAGCTTTCTTT.

This clonotype was found a few times. The chain recombines TRBV4-1 with TRBJ1-2; 12 nucleotides line up with TRBD1. From germline, CDR1 is MGHRA and CDR2 YSYEKL. The V and J ends lost 5 bases and 8 bases, in that order; junction bases with no gene match: 15. The CDR3 spans 17 residues. In DNA, the CDR3 is TGCGCCAGCAGCGCTTCCGCCGGGACAGGGGGCGCGACGGGCTACACCTTC. It is translated as CASSASAGTGGATGYTF.

This chain links TRBV7-9 with TRBJ2-2; D is ambiguous. V lost 8 bases and J 3 bases, leaving 10 bases between the germline ends. The CDR3 sequence is 13 residues long. Germline V CDR1 and CDR2: SEHNR, FQNEAQ (reference sequence). This CDR3 reads CASQDGHTGELFF. The CDR3 DNA is TGTGCCAGCCAGGACGGACACACCGGGGAGCTGTTTTTT.

This clonotype was observed a handful of times. V is TRBV12-3 or TRBV12-4 and J is TRBJ2-6, with D tentatively TRBD1 or TRBD2 (5 bases each). CDR3 size: 15 residues. Between the trimmed V and J ends, which lost 7 bases and 4 bases, there was a span of 14 bases. This CDR3 reads CASTFEGFGANVLTF. In DNA form, the CDR3 reads TGTGCCAGCACCTTCGAGGGGTTCGGGGCCAACGTCCTGACTTTC.

This clonotype was observed a few times. The V and J genes are TRBV4-1 and TRBJ2-2; D is ambiguous. The CDR3 contains 14 residues. CDR1 MGHRA and CDR2 YSYEKL come from the germline V gene. Trimming shortened V by 0 bases and J by 7 bases, and 9 bases separated the two germline ends. The CDR3 region has the DNA TGCGCCAGCAGCCAAGATGAGTGGTTCGGGGAGCTGTTTTTT. This gives the protein CASSQDEWFGELFF.

This clonotype was picked up many times. The chain couples TRBV4-3 to TRBJ2-2; possibly TRBD1 or TRBD2 for D (6 bases each). V was trimmed by 5 bases and J by 1 base, leaving 14 bases between them. The germline gives CDR1 LGHNA, CDR2 YSLEER. The CDR3 covers 16 residues. The DNA of the CDR3 is TGCGCCAGCAGCTACGGAGGGGGGAGGAACACCGGGGAGCTGTTTTTT. Protein product: CASSYGGGRNTGELFF.

This clonotype has a handful of counts. The chain uses TRBV6-2 or TRBV6-3 and TRBJ2-7; no reliable D call. The V and J ends lost 6 bases and 7 bases respectively, with 16 bases between them. The CDR3 sequence is 13 residues long. The germline V gene has CDR1 MNHEY and CDR2 SVGEGT. This CDR3 reads CASSFSQFREQYV. In nucleotides, the CDR3 is TGTGCCAGCAGCTTTAGTCAATTTCGTGAGCAGTACGTC.

This clonotype was recorded a few times. V is TRBV27 and J is TRBJ2-1, with a weak D call TRBD2 (5 bases). From germline, CDR1 is MNHEY and CDR2 SMNVEV (reference sequence). The ends were cut back, 4 bases at V and 4 bases at J, with 14 bases in the middle. The CDR3 runs 15 residues. CDR3 DNA sequence: TGTGCCAGCAGTTCGTCAGCGGTTCTTTACAATGAGCAGTTCTTC. This codes for CASSSSAVLYNEQFF.

This clonotype was observed a handful of times. This rearrangement joins TRBV11-2 to TRBJ2-3; D possibly corresponds to TRBD2 (7 bases). The CDR3 has 16 residues. Trimming took off 0 bases at V and 1 base at J, with 11 bases between the two ends. Germline CDR1 SGHAT, CDR2 FQNNGV. Here the CDR3 DNA reads TGTGCCAGCAGCTTAGATCGGCGGGGGCGCACAGATACGCAGTATTTT. This translates into CASSLDRRGRTDTQYF.

This clonotype occurred many times. The genes are TRBV4-3 and TRBJ1-1; no reliable D call. The CDR3 extends over 18 amino acids. V was clipped by 0 bases and J by 0 bases, with 17 bases between them. Per the germline V gene, CDR1 is LGHNA and CDR2 is YSLEER. The CDR3 protein is CASSQDPTAPSMNTEAFF. DNA of the CDR3: TGCGCCAGCAGCCAAGATCCCACAGCCCCGTCCATGAACACTGAAGCTTTCTTT.

This clonotype was observed a handful of times. The chain joins TRBV5-1 to TRBJ2-3; the D gene is possibly TRBD2 (5 bases). CDR1 is SGHRS and CDR2 is YFSETQ in the germline V gene. V was pared by 4 bases and J by 2 bases, with 14 bases between. The CDR3 loop spans 15 amino acids. The CDR3 is CASSPRGSHTDTQYF. The CDR3 coding sequence is TGCGCCAGCAGCCCCCGAGGGTCCCACACAGATACGCAGTATTTT.

The chain links TRBV4-3 to TRBJ1-3; a weak D match, TRBD1 (5 bases). Germline V CDR1 and CDR2: LGHNA, YSLEER. V was clipped by 0 bases and J by 3 bases, with 9 bases between them. This CDR3 is built from 15 residues. The CDR3 loop reads CASSQDSGIGNTIYF. As DNA, the CDR3 is TGCGCCAGCAGCCAAGATTCAGGGATTGGAAACACCATATATTTT.

This clonotype was counted a few times. The rearrangement joins TRBV13 to TRBJ2-3; D possibly corresponds to TRBD1 (5 bases). Germline values: CDR1 PRHDT, CDR2 FYEKMQ (reference sequence). The V gene lost 8 bases and the J gene lost 4 bases, with 13 bases spanning the gap. CDR3 length: 13 amino acids. DNA of the CDR3: TGTGCCAGCGGGCAGGGTCCCGCAGATACGCAGTATTTT. This codes for CASGQGPADTQYF.

This clonotype was counted only a few times. The J gene is TRBJ1-6, the V gene TRBV24-1; no reliable D call. CDR1 is KGHDR, CDR2 SFDVKD, per germline. The V end was cut by 5 bases, the J end by 7 bases, with 11 bases between. The CDR3 runs 14 residues. The CDR3 protein is CATSGSHGNSPLHF. CDR3 in DNA: TGTGCCACCAGTGGCAGCCATGGAAATTCACCCCTCCACTTT.

This clonotype came up a few times. This chain links TRBV5-1 with TRBJ2-1; 9 bases map to TRBD2. The CDR3 is 19 residues long. J gave up 0 bases and V 0 bases, and 10 bases lay outside the gene matches. Germline V gene sequence: CDR1 SGHRS, CDR2 YFSETQ. The CDR3 DNA sequence: TGCGCCAGCAGCTTGGTTACGCGGGGGGGCACGGGCTCCTACAATGAGCAGTTCTTC. Translation gives CASSLVTRGGTGSYNEQFF.

V and J are TRBV29-1 and TRBJ2-7, with 9 bases identical to TRBD1. CDR1 is SQVTM and CDR2 is ANQGSEA in the germline V gene. J was trimmed by 0 bases and V by 7 bases; bases with no gene match: 7. This CDR3 is 14 amino acids long. CDR3 sequence reads: CSGVRDRVSYEQYV. CDR3 coding DNA: TGCAGCGGCGTCCGGGACAGGGTCTCCTACGAGCAGTACGTC.

The table lists this clonotype with many counts. CDR3 amino acids: CASSPIAGAETQYF. The CDR3 coding sequence is TGCGCCAGCAGCCCCATAGCGGGAGCAGAGACCCAGTACTTC. V is TRBV4-3 and J is TRBJ2-5; 9 positions match TRBD2. V dropped 4 bases and J dropped 4; count of bases not matched to a gene: 4. This CDR3 region has 14 residues. CDR1 LGHNA and CDR2 YSLEER come from the germline V gene.

V is TRBV7-2 and J is TRBJ1-1; D uncertain. Deletions cut 4 bases from V and 9 bases from J, with 15 bases between. Germline values: CDR1 SGHTA, CDR2 FQGNSA. CDR3 length: 13 amino acids. The CDR3 DNA reads as TGTGCCAGCAGCTCTCCTTCTCATACTCAAGCTTTCTTT. It encodes CASSSPSHTQAFF.

This chain connects TRBV5-1 to TRBJ2-7, with D tentatively TRBD1 or TRBD2 (5 bases each). Looked up from germline, CDR1 is SGHRS and CDR2 is YFSETQ. This CDR3 is 13 amino acids long. V shed 4 bases and J shed 7 bases, with 15 bases lying between them. CDR3 DNA sequence: TGCGCCAGCAGCATAAGACCTGGGGGAGAGCAGTACGTC. It translates to CASSIRPGGEQYV.

This clonotype was found a few times. The gene calls are TRBV14 and TRBJ2-7; 13 nucleotides align to TRBD2. Trimming took 4 bases from V and 3 from J; bases not matched to a gene: 12. This CDR3 is built from 18 residues. Germline loops: CDR1 SGHDN, CDR2 FVKESK. The DNA of the CDR3 is TGTGCCAGCAGCCCTCAACTACCGACTAGCGGGGGGATCTACGAGCAGTACTTC. It is translated as CASSPQLPTSGGIYEQYF.

The table lists this clonotype with many counts. CDR3 nucleotides: TGTGCCAGCAGTCGGACTTATCGGGATACGCAGTATTTT. This gives the protein CASSRTYRDTQYF. The chain joins TRBV6-2 or TRBV6-3 to TRBJ2-3; weak D call: TRBD2 (5 bases). Looked up from germline, CDR1 is MNHEY and CDR2 is SVGEGT. The V end lost 5 bases, the J end lost 6 bases, and 12 bases lay between the germline ends. The CDR3 contains 13 residues.

This clonotype was counted between two and nine times. Here the CDR3 DNA reads TGTGCCAGCAGTTACGGGAGCACTGAAGCTTTCTTT. It specifies CASSYGSTEAFF. V usage is TRBV6-5 and J usage is TRBJ1-1; D unresolved. Germline CDR1 reads MNHEY; CDR2 reads SVGAGI. This CDR3 contains 12 residues. V was cut by 2 bases and J by 4 bases, with 5 bases left in between.

V and J are TRBV29-1 and TRBJ2-2; possibly TRBD1 or TRBD2 for D (6 bases each). The CDR3 loop spans 14 amino acids. Germline V gene sequence: CDR1 SQVTM, CDR2 ANQGSEA. Trimming stripped 2 bases from V and 0 bases from J, with 7 bases between. In nucleotides, the CDR3 is TGCAGCGTTGAACGGGGGCCGAACACCGGGGAGCTGTTTTTT. Translating gives CSVERGPNTGELFF.

This clonotype showed up many times. The gene calls are TRBV4-3 and TRBJ1-4, with D uncertain. CDR1 is LGHNA, CDR2 YSLEER, per germline. CDR3 length: 15 amino acids. Between the trimmed V and J ends, which lost 1 base and 3 bases, there was a span of 9 bases. CDR3 protein: CASSQAEGSNEKLFF. CDR3 sequence (DNA): TGCGCCAGCAGCCAAGCCGAGGGATCTAATGAAAAACTGTTTTTT.

The V gene is TRBV7-9, the J gene TRBJ2-4; D is unresolved. The ends were cut back, 7 bases at V and 0 bases at J, with 10 bases in the middle. The CDR3 has 14 residues. Germline lookup yields CDR1 SEHNR and CDR2 FQNEAQ (reference sequence). CDR3 in DNA: TGTGCCAGCACCGATGAGCTAGCCAAAAACATTCAGTACTTC. As protein: CASTDELAKNIQYF. Complete variable domain (other parts from reference TRBV7-9 and TRBJ2-4): DTGVSQNPRHKITKRGQNVTFRCDPISEHNRLYWYRQTLGQGPEFLTYFQNEAQLEKSRLLSDRFSAERPKGSFSTLEIQRTEQGDSAMYLCASTDELAKNIQYFGAGTRLSVL.

This clonotype has a count of ten or more. The chain couples TRBV11-2 to TRBJ2-1; D is unclear. This CDR3 spans 14 amino acids. The germline gives CDR1 SGHAT, CDR2 FQNNGV. V was pared by 5 bases and J by 4 bases, with 12 bases between. The CDR3, as DNA: TGTGCCAGCAGCGCTCGACCCCTTTACAATGAGCAGTTCTTC. Its protein product is CASSARPLYNEQFF.